The source of this T cell receptor beta chain is a study of T cells expressing NK-cell markers (TCRdb year 2020). Turning to the overall study: TCR beta-chain repertoires were profiled in sorted CD3+CD56+NKG2C+, CD3+CD56+NKG2C- and CD3+CD56-NKG2C+ T-cell subsets from eight donors. Seven of the eight sequenced donors were HCMV-seropositive and one was HCMV-seronegative. All eight donors whose samples were sequenced were randomly selected healthy volunteers, three of them men and five women. The libraries were sequenced on Illumina HiSeq 2000/2500, MiSeq or NextSeq, producing 2 x 150 bp reads. The full study reports these points: For five or six donors, the dominant CD3+CD56+NKG2C+ clonotypes were among the top 10 CD8+ clonotypes and accounted for about 1.0-7.5% of CD8+ T cells. Whether the expanded NKG2C-expressing T cell clones were specific for HCMV antigens was left unclear. Those dominant clonotypes were again the most abundant among CD3+CD56-NKG2C+ cells in a few donors, at roughly 28.3-60.1%.

The reads were generated on an Illumina HiSeq 2000. The TCR beta cDNA libraries were made using 5'RACE template switching, a step that added both a universal primer site and unique molecular identifiers. Synthesis of cDNA was primed from the TCR beta constant segment and was followed by two consecutive PCR amplification steps. Turning to the authors' computational methods: Reads were demultiplexed and grouped by UMI with MIGEC, and clonotypes were assembled and quantified with MiTCR. To exclude erroneous sequences, only TCR cDNA sequences supported by at least two reads were retained. The tcR package was used for downstream repertoire analysis, with clonotypes matched between fractions based on CDR3 nucleotide sequence plus V segment. VDJmatch was used to annotate antigen specificity against VDJdb, with one amino acid substitution in CDR3 permitted. Reads reprocessed by TCRdb are summarized as one entry per CDR3 protein sequence, and DNA is absent. The V and J calls, along with clone size, are taken from TCRdb and not from the paper's own processing. The data table for this sample lists roughly 280,000 distinct CDR3 sequences. Of the sample, about 0.39% is held by the ten largest clones.

In the case of this clonotype: Its antigen is still unknown.

To determine HCMV serostatus, a commercial ELISA kit was used to detect HCMV-specific IgG in serum. Ficoll density gradient centrifugation was used to isolate peripheral blood mononuclear cells from blood. The source is a man aged 18-30 years in good health. Donor details come from another sample of the same person, matched by shared clones. The sample was blood T cells: a sorted CD56 or NKG2C T cell subset, CD4+ or CD8+ T cells, or bulk PBMC T cells (not recorded which).

The CDR3 here reads CSAIRGGRMNEQFF. This sequence uses TRBV20-1 and TRBJ2-1; TCRdb selects TRBD2, and the lack of DNA leaves this call unchecked. The CDR3 numbers 14 residues from cysteine through phenylalanine. DNA was not recorded. CDR1 and CDR2 are read off the germline V gene (reference sequence) as DFQATT and SNEGSKA.